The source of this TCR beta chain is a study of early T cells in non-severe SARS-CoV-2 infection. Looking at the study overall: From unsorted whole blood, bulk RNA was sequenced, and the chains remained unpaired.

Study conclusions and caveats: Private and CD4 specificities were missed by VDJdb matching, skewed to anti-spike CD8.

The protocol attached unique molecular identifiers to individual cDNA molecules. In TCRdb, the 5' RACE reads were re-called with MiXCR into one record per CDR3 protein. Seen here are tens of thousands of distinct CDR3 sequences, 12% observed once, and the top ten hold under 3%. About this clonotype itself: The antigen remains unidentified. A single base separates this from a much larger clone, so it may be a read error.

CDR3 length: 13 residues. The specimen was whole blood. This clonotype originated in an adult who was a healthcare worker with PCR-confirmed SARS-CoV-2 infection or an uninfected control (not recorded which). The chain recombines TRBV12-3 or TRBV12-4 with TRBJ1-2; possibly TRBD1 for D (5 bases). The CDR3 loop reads CASSLGLVYDYTF. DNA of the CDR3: TGTGCCAGCAGTTTGGGACTCGTTTATGACTACACCTTC.